This entry concerns a single TCR beta chain. As yet, its antigen is unknown. The data were produced by immunoSEQ multiplex PCR, yet TCRdb's version contains in-frame clones alone and is incomplete. The table lists about 130,000 clones, approximately 88% of them singletons. This sample is part of a study of T cell responses to AZD1222 COVID-19 vaccine. The study's findings and limits: Spike-spanning, vaccine-associated CD4 TCRs were dominant at 160-218 and 743-854.

The CDR3 totals 16 residues. V was shortened by 4 bases and J by 8 bases, with 20 bases between the two germline ends. Germline CDR1 is SGHTA and CDR2 is FQGNSA. The receptor was derived from an adult in good health. This chain joins TRBV7-2 and TRBJ1-4, with D possibly TRBD1 on 5 matching bases. This sample comprised peripheral blood, obtained on day 0 of MenACWY control vaccination. The CDR3 DNA is TGTGCCAGCAGCTCCCCAGGGAGGGCCCCTGGGGAAAAACTGTTTTTT. Translated, it gives CASSSPGRAPGEKLFF.